The 21 T cell receptor beta chains given below trace back to one sample, sequenced in a study of blood T cells in healthy people across ages. Next came a second PCR, run for about 6 to 12 cycles, which used a sample-barcoded 5' primer along with a J-beta primer mix. TCRdb re-derived calls from the 5' RACE reads in MiXCR, one entry per CDR3 protein. The table has approximately 800,000 distinct CDR3 sequences, around 36% seen once. The source material was blood. The receptors stem from a man younger than 35 in good health.

The chain carries TRBV10-3 and TRBJ1-1; TRBD1 matches 8 bases. In germline, CDR1 is ENHRY, CDR2 SYGVKD. The CDR3 extends over 14 amino acids. V was clipped by 7 bases and J by 2 bases; unmatched bases: 6. This CDR3 reads CAIMKGQANTEAFF. CDR3 DNA: TGTGCCATCATGAAGGGACAGGCCAACACTGAAGCTTTCTTT.

This clonotype was counted at least ten times. This chain uses TRBV5-1 with TRBJ2-1, with 7 bases identical to TRBD1. The CDR3 runs 16 residues. The germline V gene encodes CDR1 SGHRS and CDR2 YFSETQ. The ends lost 4 bases at V and 8 bases at J; junction bases unmatched: 15. For the CDR3, the DNA is TGCGCCAGCAGCCCATCGACAGGGTGGGGTGGCGATGAGCAGTTCTTC. It specifies CASSPSTGWGGDEQFF.

This clonotype was counted many times. The chain employs TRBV29-1 and TRBJ2-3; D is possibly TRBD1 or TRBD2 (6 bases each). CDR1 is SQVTM, CDR2 ANQGSEA, per germline. CDR3 size: 16 residues. V was clipped by 1 base and J by 0 bases, with 14 bases between them. The DNA of the CDR3 is TGCAGCGTTGAAGGGGGGGCAGGGACTAGCACAGATACGCAGTATTTT. It yields the protein CSVEGGAGTSTDTQYF.

This clonotype was seen ten or more times. The CDR3 is CASKGLRTDTQYF. DNA for the CDR3: TGTGCCAGCAAAGGACTTCGCACAGATACGCAGTATTTT. The chain uses TRBV25-1 and TRBJ2-3; a possible D gene is TRBD2 (5 bases). V gave up 7 bases and J gave up 1 base, with 9 bases separating them. Germline CDR1 is MGHDK and CDR2 is SYGVNS. This CDR3 is built from 13 residues.

This clonotype was counted a few times. V usage is TRBV20-1 and J usage is TRBJ1-6; D gene unclear. Per germline, CDR1 DFQATT and CDR2 SNEGSKA (reference sequence). CDR3 length: 15 residues. The ends were cut back, 6 bases at V and 3 bases at J, with 15 bases in the middle. The CDR3: CSAARPKGYNSPLHF. For the CDR3, the DNA is TGCAGTGCCGCGCGGCCCAAGGGCTATAATTCACCCCTCCACTTT.

Only a few counts were recorded for this clonotype. This chain links TRBV19 with TRBJ1-1; D not certain. Germline CDR1 reads LNHDA; CDR2 reads SQIVND (reference sequence). Trimming took off 3 bases at V and 4 bases at J, with 9 bases between the two ends. The CDR3 is 13 amino acids. The CDR3 nucleotides are TGTGCCAGTAGTATGAGGGAGGCCACTGAAGCTTTCTTT. This encodes CASSMREATEAFF.

This chain's CDR3 is CASSGRGRRGYTF. In DNA, the CDR3 is TGTGCCAGCAGTGGTCGGGGGCGGAGGGGCTACACCTTC. This rearrangement joins TRBV12-3 or TRBV12-4 to TRBJ1-2, with D possibly TRBD1 on 6 matching bases. Trimming took off 5 bases at V and 8 bases at J, with 15 bases between the two ends. The length of the CDR3 is 13 residues.

There are a few counts of this clonotype. This chain links TRBV2 with TRBJ1-4; weak D call: TRBD1 (6 bases). This CDR3 contains 17 residues. V lost 5 bases, J lost 0 bases, and 16 bases lay in between. Germline CDR1 reads SNHLY; CDR2 reads FYNNEI. CDR3 sequence reads: CASSQSGTPATNEKLFF. As DNA, the CDR3 is TGTGCCAGCAGTCAGTCCGGGACACCTGCAACTAATGAAAAACTGTTTTTT. Filled out from reference TRBV2 and TRBJ1-4, the complete variable domain reads EPEVTQTPSHQVTQMGQEVILRCVPISNHLYFYWYRQILGQKVEFLVSFYNNEISEKSEIFDDQFSVERPDGSNFTLKIRSTKLEDSAMYFCASSQSGTPATNEKLFFGSGTQLSVL.

The chain combines TRBV9 with TRBJ2-1; D could derive from TRBD1 or TRBD2 (7 bases each). The J call may be faulty, since TRBJ2-7 better matches the DNA end. Germline V CDR1 and CDR2: SGDLS, YYNGEE. The CDR3 contains 19 residues. CDR3 residues: CASSVATGRQGGSYNEQYF. CDR3 sequence (DNA): TGTGCCAGCAGCGTAGCTACCGGTCGACAGGGAGGGTCCTACAATGAGCAGTACTTC.

The genes are TRBV10-3 and TRBJ1-5, with TRBD1 matching over 9 bases. J gave up 4 bases and V 6 bases, and 4 bases lay outside the gene matches. CDR3 length: 14 residues. Germline V CDR1 and CDR2: ENHRY, SYGVKD. CDR3 sequence (DNA): TGTGCCATCAGCGGGGACAGGGATAATCAGCCCCAGCATTTT. Translation gives CAISGDRDNQPQHF.

This chain links TRBV4-1 with TRBJ2-6; maybe TRBD2 (7 bases). The CDR3 has 19 residues. The germline V and J ends were trimmed by 4 bases and 0 bases, with 19 bases remaining between them. The germline gives CDR1 MGHRA, CDR2 YSYEKL. This CDR3 reads CASSPSKGGRISGANVLTF. CDR3 bases: TGCGCCAGCAGCCCGTCTAAGGGGGGGCGAATCTCTGGGGCCAACGTCCTGACTTTC.

The chain is built from TRBV12-3 or TRBV12-4 and TRBJ2-5; a possible D gene is TRBD2 (5 bases). V shed 6 bases and J shed 4 bases, with 12 bases lying between them. The length of the CDR3 is 13 residues. The CDR3 protein is CASRVGSSETQYF. CDR3 bases: TGTGCCAGCAGAGTAGGGAGCTCAGAGACCCAGTACTTC.

This chain uses TRBV25-1 with TRBJ1-2; D remains ambiguous. CDR1 is MGHDK, CDR2 SYGVNS, per germline. The CDR3 is 15 amino acids. Trimming pared 8 bases from V and 2 bases from J, leaving 18 bases between. The CDR3 loop reads CASGPHGVANYGYTF. Written as DNA, the CDR3 is TGTGCCAGCGGACCCCATGGGGTAGCAAACTATGGCTACACCTTC.

The V and J genes are TRBV25-1 and TRBJ1-1; D possibly corresponds to TRBD1 (6 bases). Per the germline V gene, CDR1 is MGHDK and CDR2 is SYGVNS. V shed 4 bases and J shed 4 bases, with 13 bases lying between them. CDR3 size: 14 residues. The chain's CDR3 is CASSASGAITEAFF. In DNA form, the CDR3 reads TGTGCCAGCAGTGCGTCAGGGGCGATCACTGAAGCTTTCTTT.

This clonotype was picked up many times. The chain is built from TRBV27 and TRBJ2-3; D might be TRBD1 (6 bases). CDR1 is MNHEY and CDR2 is SMNVEV in the germline V gene (reference sequence). The CDR3 length is 11 residues. The V gene lost 9 bases and the J gene lost 5 bases, with 9 bases spanning the gap. The CDR3 loop is CASSGEDTQYF. DNA of the CDR3: TGTGCCAGTTCAGGGGAAGATACGCAGTATTTT.

The J gene is TRBJ2-4, the V gene TRBV28; D is tentatively TRBD1 or TRBD2 (6 bases each). Gene TRBJ2-7 matches the end of the DNA better, so the J call may be wrong. Germline CDR1 MDHEN, CDR2 SYDVKM. The length of the CDR3 is 14 residues. CDR3 amino acids: CASRQGLSSYEQYF. The CDR3 nucleotides are TGTGCCAGCAGACAGGGACTTAGCTCCTACGAGCAGTACTTC.

In this sample, this clonotype turned up a few times. A much larger clone differs from this one at a single base, so this may be a read error. V and J are TRBV5-1 and TRBJ2-7; D ambiguous. V was pared by 0 bases and J by 7 bases, with 17 bases between. The length of the CDR3 is 15 residues. In germline, CDR1 is SGHRS, CDR2 YFSETQ. The CDR3 DNA follows: TGCGCCAGCAGCTTGGGTACCGACATGCGCGATGAGCAGTACTTC. This translates into CASSLGTDMRDEQYF.

The sample holds a few counts of this clonotype. This rearrangement joins TRBV3-1 to TRBJ1-6, with 8 bases aligning to TRBD1. Looked up from germline, CDR1 is LGHDT and CDR2 is YNNKEL (reference sequence). With V trimmed by 1 base and J by 10 bases, 6 bases remained unmatched. The CDR3 contains 15 residues. CDR3 protein: CASSQGQGSESPLHF. The DNA for the CDR3 is TGTGCCAGCAGCCAAGGACAGGGGAGCGAATCACCCCTCCACTTT.

The chain uses TRBV12-3 or TRBV12-4 and TRBJ1-5; TRBD1 agrees at 11 bases. V trimming: 6 bases; J trimming: 5 bases; junction bases outside the gene matches: 6. CDR3 length: 15 residues. This chain's CDR3 is CASRRTGGIDQPQHF. The CDR3 bases are TGTGCCAGCAGGCGGACAGGGGGCATCGATCAGCCCCAGCATTTT.

The chain links TRBV20-1 to TRBJ2-1, with 11 bases fitting TRBD2. The germline V gene encodes CDR1 DFQATT and CDR2 SNEGSKA (reference sequence). The CDR3 contains 16 residues. J lost 6 bases, V lost 1 base, and 8 bases had no gene match. CDR3 residues: CSARAPLSGRGNEQFF. CDR3 DNA sequence: TGCAGTGCTAGAGCCCCTCTTAGCGGGAGGGGCAATGAGCAGTTCTTC.

CDR3 sequence (DNA): TGCGCCAGCAGCCAAGATAATGGCCAAACGGGTTCACCCCTCCACTTT. Translating it yields CASSQDNGQTGSPLHF. The rearrangement uses TRBV4-3 and TRBJ1-6, with D hard to call. The germline gives CDR1 LGHNA, CDR2 YSLEER. This CDR3 has 16 amino acids. V lost 0 bases and J 9 bases, leaving 15 bases between the germline ends.